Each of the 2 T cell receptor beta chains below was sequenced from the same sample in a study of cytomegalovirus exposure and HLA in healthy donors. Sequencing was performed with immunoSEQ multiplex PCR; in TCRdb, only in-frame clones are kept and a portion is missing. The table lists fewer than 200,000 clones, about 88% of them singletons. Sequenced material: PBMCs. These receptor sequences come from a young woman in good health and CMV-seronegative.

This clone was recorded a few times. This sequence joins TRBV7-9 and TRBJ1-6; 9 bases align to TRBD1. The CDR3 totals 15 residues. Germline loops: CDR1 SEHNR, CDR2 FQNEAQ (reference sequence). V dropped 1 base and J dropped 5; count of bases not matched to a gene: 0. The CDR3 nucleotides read TGTGCCAGCAGCTTAGGGACAGGGGATAATTCACCCCTCCACTTT. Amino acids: CASSLGTGDNSPLHF.

Written as DNA, the CDR3 is TGTGCCAGCAGTTACCAAGGGGCGAGTTCGGACGAGCAGTACTTC. Translating gives CASSYQGASSDEQYF. The chain recombines TRBV6-6 with TRBJ2-7, with D possibly being TRBD1 (5 bases). Per germline, CDR1 MNHNY and CDR2 SVGAGI (reference sequence). This CDR3 contains 15 residues. Trimming took off 2 bases at V and 5 bases at J, with 16 bases between the two ends.